The clone carrying this T cell receptor beta chain was recorded once. The germline CDR1 and CDR2 sequences are SGHVS and FNYEAQ. V lost 5 bases and J 1 base, leaving 9 bases between the germline ends. The CDR3 has 13 residues. This sample stems from a study of shared clonotypes between healthy human individuals. TCRdb keeps only in-frame clones here, not all; method: immunoSEQ multiplex PCR. The data show 1.5 million to 2.5 million clones, over 85% seen once. CD45RO-negative, CCR7-positively selected cells formed the naive CD8 fraction, excluding terminally differentiated effector memory CD45RA+ cells.

Sequencing was performed on naive CD8+ T cells sorted from blood. This clonotype was sampled from a man aged 18-30 years in good health. The V gene is TRBV7-6, the J gene TRBJ2-7, with D possibly matching TRBD1 (6 bases). This CDR3 reads CASSIGQSYEQYF. In nucleotides, the CDR3 is TGTGCCAGCAGCATTGGACAGTCCTACGAGCAGTACTTC. Full variable domain (remainder filled in from reference TRBV7-6 and TRBJ2-7): GAGVSQSPRYKVTKRGQDVALRCDPISGHVSLYWYRQALGQGPEFLTYFNYEAQQDKSGLPNDRFSAERPEGSISTLTIQRTEQRDSAMYRCASSIGQSYEQYFGPGTRLTVT.